This passage covers 10 T cell receptor beta chains from one sample sequenced in a study of blood T cell repertoires in COVID-19. This table comes from immunoSEQ multiplex PCR, and its TCRdb copy is limited to in-frame clones, with some not included. The data contain some 300,000 clones, around four fifths of them seen just once; the ten biggest clones take up around 4.5%. Sequences were obtained from peripheral blood. The receptor source for this set is a woman between 45 and 60 years old with active or convalescent COVID-19.

This clone was detected once. The chain joins TRBV11-2 to TRBJ1-2; TRBD1 agrees at 12 bases. The CDR3 covers 14 residues. Germline V gives CDR1 SGHAT, CDR2 FQNNGV. Losses at the gene ends were 5 bases for V and 6 bases for J; bases not matched to a gene: 4. The CDR3 DNA is TGTGCCAGCAGCGCGGGACAGGGGGCAGATGGCTACACCTTC. Its protein is CASSAGQGADGYTF. Drawing the rest from reference TRBV11-2 and TRBJ1-2, the complete variable domain is EAGVAQSPRYKIIEKRQSVAFWCNPISGHATLYWYQQILGQGPKLLIQFQNNGVVDDSQLPKDRFSAERLKGVDSTLKIQPAKLEDSAVYLCASSAGQGADGYTFGSGTRLTVV.

The chain uses TRBV3-1 (or the pseudogene TRBV3-2) and TRBJ1-2; D might be TRBD1 (5 bases). Trimming removed 1 base from V and 14 bases from J, with 14 bases in between. CDR3 length: 12 residues. CDR1 and CDR2 (germline): LGHDT, YNNKEL (reference sequence). CDR3 DNA sequence: TGTGCCAGCAGCCAAGGTACCCTTCAGGGAACCTTC. Translating it yields CASSQGTLQGTF.

The chain employs TRBV19 and TRBJ1-2; 10 bases match TRBD1. The CDR3 extends over 16 amino acids. The germline gives CDR1 LNHDA, CDR2 SQIVND (reference sequence). V lost 6 bases, J lost 2 bases, and 9 bases stayed unmatched. CDR3 protein: CASRPRGGQGNYGYTF. CDR3 bases: TGTGCCAGTAGGCCCAGAGGGGGACAGGGGAACTATGGCTACACCTTC.

This sequence joins TRBV5-1 and TRBJ2-7, with a weak D call TRBD1 (6 bases). V was trimmed by 5 bases and J by 2 bases, leaving 11 bases between them. The germline V gene has CDR1 SGHRS and CDR2 YFSETQ. CDR3 length equals 13 residues. The CDR3 sequence is CASRQGSTYEQYF. The CDR3 DNA reads TGCGCCAGCAGACAGGGAAGCACCTACGAGCAGTACTTC.

The chain combines TRBV2 with TRBJ1-6; the D gene is possibly TRBD1 (6 bases). The CDR3 is 15 amino acids. The ends were cut back, 6 bases at V and 7 bases at J, with 16 bases in the middle. Germline CDR1 is SNHLY and CDR2 is FYNNEI. The CDR3 DNA reads TGTGCCAGCAGCCTCGACAGGACCATCAATTCACCCCTCCACTTT. Residues: CASSLDRTINSPLHF. Using reference TRBV2 and TRBJ1-6 for the parts outside the CDR3, the full variable domain is EPEVTQTPSHQVTQMGQEVILRCVPISNHLYFYWYRQILGQKVEFLVSFYNNEISEKSEIFDDQFSVERPDGSNFTLKIRSTKLEDSAMYFCASSLDRTINSPLHFGNGTRLTVT.

The V and J genes are TRBV30 and TRBJ1-6; maybe TRBD1 (6 bases). CDR1 GTSNPN and CDR2 SVGIG come from the germline V gene (reference sequence). This CDR3 contains 18 residues. Trimming took 3 bases from V and 14 from J, leaving 32 bases between them. In DNA, the CDR3 is TGTGCCTGGAGGCCCCTCCGGGACATGATATCCCAGGTGACGGCCCTCCACTTT. It codes for CAWRPLRDMISQVTALHF. The full variable domain, completed using reference TRBV30 and TRBJ1-6, is SQTIHQWPATLVQPVGSPLSLECTVEGTSNPNLYWYRQAAGRGLQLLFYSVGIGQISSEVPQNLSASRPQDRQFILSSKKLLLSDSGFYLCAWRPLRDMISQVTALHFGNGTRLTVT.

CDR3 sequence reads: CASSSGSSGNTIYF. CDR3 DNA: TGTGCCAGCAGCTCAGGGTCCTCTGGAAACACCATATATTTT. The chain couples TRBV7-9 to TRBJ1-3; tentative D call: TRBD1 (5 bases). Trimming shortened V by 4 bases and J by 0 bases, and 7 bases separated the two germline ends. CDR1 and CDR2 (germline): SEHNR, FQNEAQ (reference sequence). The CDR3 length is 14 residues.

The chain couples TRBV5-1 to TRBJ2-1; D perhaps matches TRBD1 (8 bases). Germline V CDR1 and CDR2: SGHRS, YFSETQ. V lost 4 bases to trimming and J lost 2 bases, with 25 bases between them. The CDR3 has 19 residues. The CDR3 DNA is TGCGCCAGCAGCCACGGACAGGGTTCAGGCGGGAGCCCCTACAATGAGCAGTTCTTC. It is translated as CASSHGQGSGGSPYNEQFF.

The V and J genes are TRBV10-3 and TRBJ1-1; D not certain. This CDR3 region has 12 residues. V was trimmed by 11 bases and J by 5 bases, leaving 15 bases between them. CDR1 is ENHRY, CDR2 SYGVKD, per germline. The CDR3 DNA sequence: TGTGCCTCAGAAGACGGGGAGACTGAAGCTTTCTTT. Protein sequence: CASEDGETEAFF.

This rearrangement joins TRBV24-1 to TRBJ1-5; D remains unclear. Trimming removed 9 bases from V and 7 bases from J, with 18 bases in between. Germline CDR1 reads KGHDR; CDR2 reads SFDVKD. This CDR3 is 14 amino acids long. The CDR3: CATAAGRTDQPQHF. The CDR3 DNA reads as TGTGCCACCGCGGCGGGCCGCACAGACCAGCCCCAGCATTTT.